This T cell receptor (beta chain) was recovered during a study of blood T cell repertoires in COVID-19. Notes on this clone: One end of the junction varies from germline; a read error may be responsible.

Original processing notes: Estimated nucleated cell counts came from reference gene primer amplification. Using immunoSEQ multiplex PCR, the repertoire was profiled, and TCRdb retains in-frame clones only, with some absent. The DNA gave D and trimming, while V, J and clone size come from that table. The sample yields about 14,000 clones, approximately 90% seen once. This CDR3 is built from 14 residues. Germline V CDR1 and CDR2: SGHAT, FQDESV (reference sequence). This sequence originates from a man in his fifties with active COVID-19. The chain carries TRBV11-1 and TRBJ2-1; 10 nucleotides line up with TRBD2. Sequencing input: peripheral blood. CDR3 DNA sequence: TGTGCCAGCAGCCTAGCGGGAGTACGAAATGAGCAGTTCTTC. Translation gives CASSLAGVRNEQFF.